The source of this T cell receptor beta chain is a study of blood T cell repertoires in COVID-19. Study summary: Some COVID-19 samples were acute and others convalescent; all came from the United States, Italy and Spain. Sources were T cells, B-cell-depleted T cells, or PBMCs; the material itself was cDNA or gDNA.

As processed by the authors: Reference gene primer amplification gave estimated nucleated cell counts. The repertoire was sequenced with immunoSEQ multiplex PCR; TCRdb's copy has only in-frame clones and lacks some. V, J and clone size are those of that table, while D and trimming were read from the DNA. The sample holds tens of thousands of clones; 75% to 80% are singletons and the top ten take roughly 50%. Looked up from germline, CDR1 is SGHAT and CDR2 is FQDESV (reference sequence). V lost 10 bases, J lost 2 bases, and 4 bases stayed unmatched. The CDR3 sequence is 13 residues long. This sequence joins TRBV11-1 and TRBJ2-1, with 8 nucleotides matching TRBD2. Material for sequencing was peripheral blood. This TCR was sampled from a human donor in a cohort sampled during active COVID-19. CDR3 loop: CATREGAYNEQFF. In DNA, the CDR3 is TGTGCCACTCGGGAGGGGGCCTACAATGAGCAGTTCTTC.